A selection of T cell receptor beta chains follows, all from one sample in a study of shared T cell receptors in the human thymus. Data came from immunoSEQ multiplex PCR; TCRdb stores just in-frame clones and leaves some out. The sample has almost 550,000 clones, approximately 78% seen once; the top ten hold about 0.014%. These same records also appear under a second study, on human thymus T cells.

What was sequenced was thymocytes. The receptors were sampled from a boy in the first two years of life with a congenital heart defect. Both conserved end residues are part of each CDR3. A D gene is named only where the DNA matches it firmly. For some rows the clone size is stated as once, few or many, or as a class when expanded; others skip it.

few	TRBV15	TRBJ2-4	TRBD1	18	CATSRVALDRFRLNIQYF	TGTGCCACCAGCAGAGTGGCCCTGGACAGGTTCCGACTAAACATTCAGTACTTC
NA	TRBV4-2	TRBJ1-2	NA	14	CASSLVWVSEGYTF	TGTGCCAGCAGCCTTGTGTGGGTGTCGGAGGGCTACACCTTC
NA	TRBV7-2	TRBJ2-1	TRBD2	15	CASSLGLAGVNEQFF	TGTGCCAGCAGCTTGGGACTAGCGGGAGTCAATGAGCAGTTCTTC
NA	TRBV4-1	TRBJ1-2	NA	11	CASSQGQGYTF	TGCGCCAGCAGCCAAGGGCAGGGCTACACCTTC
NA	TRBV10-1	TRBJ2-6	TRBD1	17	CASRYRDRISGANVLTF	TGCGCCAGCAGGTACCGGGACAGGATCTCTGGGGCCAACGTCCTGACTTTC
NA	TRBV4-1	TRBJ2-1	TRBD1	16	CASSHDRDRGPPHEFF	TGCGCCAGCAGCCATGACCGGGACAGGGGGCCCCCCCACGAGTTCTTC
NA	TRBV27	TRBJ1-2	TRBD1	14	CASSPGTGPNGYTF	TGTGCCAGCAGTCCCGGGACAGGCCCGAATGGCTACACCTTC
NA	TRBV9	TRBJ2-3	TRBD2	15	CASSEEGRGTDTQYF	TGTGCCAGCAGCGAGGAGGGGCGGGGGACAGATACGCAGTATTTT
NA	TRBV19	TRBJ1-5	NA	15	CASSIGQGFNQPQHF	TGTGCCAGTAGTATTGGCCAGGGCTTTAATCAGCCCCAGCATTTT
few	TRBV16	TRBJ1-1	NA	14	CASSQIGGGTEAFF	TGTGCCAGCAGCCAAATCGGCGGGGGCACCGAAGCTTTCTTT
NA	TRBV9	TRBJ1-2	NA	13	CASSAAAGAGYTF	TGTGCCAGCAGCGCAGCAGCGGGGGCTGGCTACACCTTC
NA	TRBV7-2	TRBJ2-3	NA	16	CASSLYDGPGADTQYF	TGTGCCAGCAGCTTATACGACGGGCCAGGGGCAGATACGCAGTATTTT
few	TRBV18	TRBJ1-2	TRBD1	13	CASSRGTGDGYTF	TGTGCCAGCTCCAGGGGGACAGGGGATGGCTACACCTTC
NA	TRBV4-2	TRBJ2-3	TRBD2	16	CASSQRRTSDADTQYF	TGTGCCAGCAGCCAGAGAAGGACTAGCGACGCAGATACGCAGTATTTT
NA	TRBV6-5	TRBJ1-2	NA	15	CASSYRTAINYGYTF	TGTGCCAGCAGTTATCGGACAGCTATTAACTATGGCTACACCTTC
NA	TRBV9	TRBJ2-7	TRBD2	15	CASSVSSGPSYEQYF	TGTGCCAGCAGCGTATCTAGCGGACCTTCCTACGAGCAGTACTTC
NA	TRBV20-1	TRBJ1-1	NA	11	CSACLGAEAFF	TGCAGTGCCTGTCTAGGGGCTGAAGCTTTCTTT
NA	TRBV4-3	TRBJ2-7	TRBD1	16	CASSQTRRDSPVQQYF	TGCGCCAGCAGCCAAACCCGTCGGGACAGCCCGGTACAGCAGTACTTC
NA	TRBV12-5	TRBJ2-6	TRBD2	17	CASGSSSGRGGANVLTF	TGTGCTAGTGGTTCGTCATCCGGGAGGGGGGGGGCCAACGTCCTGACTTTC
NA	TRBV11-2	TRBJ1-5	NA	15	CASSLERQSNQPQHF	TGTGCCAGCAGCTTAGAACGACAGAGCAATCAGCCCCAGCATTTT
few	TRBV14	TRBJ2-5	TRBD2	17	CASSQGVPAGGQETQYF	TGTGCCAGCAGCCAAGGTGTCCCAGCGGGAGGGCAAGAGACCCAGTACTTC
NA	TRBV14	TRBJ2-6	NA	19	CASSQDPVSLSSGANVLTF	TGTGCCAGCAGCCAAGATCCCGTTTCCCTTAGCTCTGGGGCCAACGTCCTGACTTTC
NA	TRBV14	TRBJ2-6	NA	14	CASKNSSGANVLTF	TGTGCCAGCAAAAATAGCTCTGGGGCCAACGTCCTGACTTTC
once	TRBV21-1	TRBJ2-1	NA	12	CASSKADCGQFF	TGTGCCAGCAGCAAAGCAGACTGCGGGCAGTTCTTC
NA	TRBV5-4	TRBJ2-3	NA	15	CASRNPGDRTDTQYF	TGTGCCAGCAGAAACCCAGGGGACCGCACAGATACGCAGTATTTT
NA	TRBV5-6	TRBJ2-7	NA	14	CASSLRSVPYEQYF	TGTGCCAGCAGCTTGCGCAGCGTCCCCTACGAGCAGTACTTC
NA	TRBV5-1	TRBJ2-3	TRBD2	15	CASSLGGTSTDTQYF	TGCGCCAGCAGCTTGGGGGGGACTAGTACAGATACGCAGTATTTT
NA	TRBV2	TRBJ2-7	TRBD1	14	CASSSGTGSYEQYF	TGTGCCAGCAGTTCCGGGACAGGTTCCTACGAGCAGTACTTC
NA	TRBV4-3	TRBJ2-7	NA	13	CASSHQTDYEQYF	TGCGCCAGCAGCCACCAGACAGACTACGAGCAGTACTTC
NA	TRBV30	TRBJ1-1	NA	15	CAWSVPGSLNTEAFF	TGTGCCTGGAGTGTACCTGGCAGTTTGAACACTGAAGCTTTCTTT
NA	TRBV19	TRBJ1-5	NA	14	CASNTGSSNQPQHF	TGTGCCAGTAATACAGGGTCCAGCAATCAGCCCCAGCATTTT
NA	TRBV2	TRBJ2-2	TRBD2	16	CASSVEAGSRTGELFF	TGTGCCAGCAGTGTTGAAGCGGGAAGTAGGACCGGGGAGCTGTTTTTT
NA	TRBV4-2	TRBJ2-1	TRBD2	17	CASSPQSTSGRALEQFF	TGTGCCAGCAGCCCCCAATCTACTAGCGGGAGGGCCCTGGAGCAGTTCTTC
NA	TRBV29-1	TRBJ1-2	NA	12	CSVAGSRYGYTF	TGCAGCGTTGCAGGGTCGAGGTATGGCTACACCTTC
NA	TRBV6-6	TRBJ2-3	NA	16	CASSYLQGWGTDTQYF	TGTGCCAGCAGTTATTTACAGGGATGGGGCACAGATACGCAGTATTTT
NA	TRBV6-5	TRBJ1-2	TRBD1	14	CASSARDRGDGYTF	TGTGCCAGCAGTGCCCGGGACAGGGGTGATGGCTACACCTTC
NA	TRBV30	TRBJ2-3	NA	14	CAWSGGTSTDTQYF	TGTGCCTGGAGCGGCGGGACGAGCACAGATACGCAGTATTTT
NA	TRBV4-3	TRBJ2-1	TRBD2	17	CASSQDGAGGSYNEQFF	TGCGCCAGCAGCCAAGACGGTGCGGGAGGGTCCTACAATGAGCAGTTCTTC
NA	TRBV6-1	TRBJ2-3	NA	19	CASSEAWVEERGMPDTQYF	TGTGCCAGCAGTGAAGCGTGGGTGGAGGAACGGGGGATGCCAGATACGCAGTATTTT
NA	TRBV4-3	TRBJ2-7	TRBD2	15	CASSRGTSRGYEQYF	TGCGCCAGCAGCCGTGGGACTAGCCGAGGGTACGAGCAGTACTTC
NA	TRBV7-9	TRBJ2-7	NA	14	CASSPPGSCHEQYF	TGTGCCAGCAGCCCCCCTGGCAGTTGCCACGAGCAGTACTTC
once	TRBV4-1	TRBJ1-1	TRBD1	16	CASSQEGTGLNTEAFF	TGCGCCAGCAGCCAAGAGGGGACAGGGCTGAACACTGAAGCTTTCTTT
NA	TRBV14	TRBJ2-7	TRBD1	16	CASSQESGQGSYEQYF	TGTGCCAGCAGCCAAGAATCGGGACAGGGCTCCTACGAGCAGTACTTC
few	TRBV6-1	TRBJ2-3	TRBD2	15	CASSILAGDFNTQYF	TGTGCCAGCAGTATACTAGCGGGAGACTTTAATACGCAGTATTTT
NA	TRBV12-5	TRBJ2-1	NA	15	CASGLVADRNNEQFF	TGTGCTAGTGGTTTGGTAGCGGACCGGAACAATGAGCAGTTCTTC